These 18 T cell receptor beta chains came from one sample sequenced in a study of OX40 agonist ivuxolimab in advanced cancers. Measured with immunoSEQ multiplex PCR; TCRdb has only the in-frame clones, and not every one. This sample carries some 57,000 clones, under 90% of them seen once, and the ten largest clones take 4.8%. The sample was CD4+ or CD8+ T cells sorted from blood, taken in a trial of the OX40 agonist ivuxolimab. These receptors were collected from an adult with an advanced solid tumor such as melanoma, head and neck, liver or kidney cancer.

The CDR3 is CASSLGASTQETQYF. The DNA for the CDR3 is TGTGCCAGCAGCTTGGGGGCCTCTACCCAAGAGACCCAGTACTTC. The genes are TRBV5-5 and TRBJ2-5; D remains ambiguous. The CDR3 sequence is 15 residues long. CDR1 is SGHKS, CDR2 YYEKEE, per germline (reference sequence). The V gene lost 0 bases and the J gene lost 1 base, with 10 bases spanning the gap.

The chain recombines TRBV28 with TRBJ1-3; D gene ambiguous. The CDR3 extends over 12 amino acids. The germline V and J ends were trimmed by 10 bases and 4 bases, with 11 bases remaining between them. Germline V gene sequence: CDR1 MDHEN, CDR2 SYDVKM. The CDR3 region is CATRPGGNTIYF. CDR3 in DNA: TGTGCCACCCGCCCGGGAGGAAACACCATATATTTT.

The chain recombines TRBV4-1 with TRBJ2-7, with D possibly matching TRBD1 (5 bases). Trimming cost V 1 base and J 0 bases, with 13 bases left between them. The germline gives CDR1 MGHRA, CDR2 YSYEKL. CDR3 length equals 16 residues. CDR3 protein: CASSQGWGGSSYEQYF. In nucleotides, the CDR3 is TGCGCCAGCAGCCAAGGGTGGGGCGGTAGCTCCTACGAGCAGTACTTC.

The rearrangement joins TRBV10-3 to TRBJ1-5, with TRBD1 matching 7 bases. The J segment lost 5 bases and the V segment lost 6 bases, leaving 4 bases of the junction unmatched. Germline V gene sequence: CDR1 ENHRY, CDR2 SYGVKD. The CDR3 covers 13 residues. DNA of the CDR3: TGTGCCATCAGAGGAGGACAGGATCAGCCCCAGCATTTT. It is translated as CAIRGGQDQPQHF.

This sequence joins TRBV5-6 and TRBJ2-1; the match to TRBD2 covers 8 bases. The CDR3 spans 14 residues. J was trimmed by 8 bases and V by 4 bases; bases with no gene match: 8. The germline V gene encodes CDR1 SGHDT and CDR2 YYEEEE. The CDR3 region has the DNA TGTGCCAGCAGCCGGACTAGCAGGCGCTATGAGCAGTTCTTC. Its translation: CASSRTSRRYEQFF.

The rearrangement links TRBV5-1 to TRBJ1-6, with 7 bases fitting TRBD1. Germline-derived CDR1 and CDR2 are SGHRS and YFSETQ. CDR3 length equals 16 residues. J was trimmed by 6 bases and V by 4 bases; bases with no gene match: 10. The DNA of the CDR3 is TGCGCCAGCAGCCGGGACAGCATCCCAGCTAATTCACCCCTCCACTTT. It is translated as CASSRDSIPANSPLHF.

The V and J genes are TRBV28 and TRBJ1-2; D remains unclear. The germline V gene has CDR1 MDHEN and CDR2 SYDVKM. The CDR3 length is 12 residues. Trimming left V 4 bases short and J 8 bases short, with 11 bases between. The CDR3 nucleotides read TGTGCCAGCAGTTCGATCGTCGGCGGCTACACCTTC. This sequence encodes CASSSIVGGYTF.

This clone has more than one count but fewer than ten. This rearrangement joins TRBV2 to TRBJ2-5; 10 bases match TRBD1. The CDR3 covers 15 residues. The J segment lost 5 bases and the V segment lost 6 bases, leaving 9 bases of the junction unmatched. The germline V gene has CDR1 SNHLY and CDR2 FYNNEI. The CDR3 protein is CASRIRQGARETQYF. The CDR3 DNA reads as TGTGCCAGCAGAATAAGACAGGGGGCAAGGGAGACCCAGTACTTC. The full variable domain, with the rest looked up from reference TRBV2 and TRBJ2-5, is EPEVTQTPSHQVTQMGQEVILRCVPISNHLYFYWYRQILGQKVEFLVSFYNNEISEKSEIFDDQFSVERPDGSNFTLKIRSTKLEDSAMYFCASRIRQGARETQYFGPGTRLLVL.

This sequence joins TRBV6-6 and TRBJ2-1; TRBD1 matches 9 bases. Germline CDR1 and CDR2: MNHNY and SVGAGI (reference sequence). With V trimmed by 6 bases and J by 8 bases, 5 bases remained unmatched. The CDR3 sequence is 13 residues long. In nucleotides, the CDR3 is TGTGCCAGCAGCCGGACAGGGGTGGATGAGCAGTTCTTC. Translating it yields CASSRTGVDEQFF.

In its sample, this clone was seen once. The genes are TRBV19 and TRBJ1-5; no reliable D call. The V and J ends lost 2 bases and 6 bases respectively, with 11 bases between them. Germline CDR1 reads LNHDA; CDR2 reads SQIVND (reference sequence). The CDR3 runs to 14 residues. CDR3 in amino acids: CASSISTGGQPQHF. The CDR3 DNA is TGTGCCAGTAGTATATCGACCGGCGGTCAGCCCCAGCATTTT.

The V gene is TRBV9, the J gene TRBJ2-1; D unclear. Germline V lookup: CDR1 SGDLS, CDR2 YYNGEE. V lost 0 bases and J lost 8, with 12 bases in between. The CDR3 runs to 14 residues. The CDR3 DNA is TGTGCCAGCAGCGTAGGGGGTAGCACGGATGAGCAGTTCTTC. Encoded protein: CASSVGGSTDEQFF.

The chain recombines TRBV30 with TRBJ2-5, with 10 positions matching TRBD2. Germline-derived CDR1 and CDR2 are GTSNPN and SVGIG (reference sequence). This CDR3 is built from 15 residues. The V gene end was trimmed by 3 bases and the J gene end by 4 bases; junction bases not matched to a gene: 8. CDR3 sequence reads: CAWSVGLAGGETQYF. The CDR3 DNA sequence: TGTGCCTGGAGCGTGGGGTTAGCGGGAGGAGAGACCCAGTACTTC.

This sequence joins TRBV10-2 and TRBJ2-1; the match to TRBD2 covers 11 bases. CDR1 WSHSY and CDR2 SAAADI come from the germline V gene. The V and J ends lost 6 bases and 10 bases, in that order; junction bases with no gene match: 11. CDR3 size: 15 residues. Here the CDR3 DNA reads TGCGCCAGCAGGGTAATAGCGGGAGGGGGTGTGGAGCAGTTCTTC. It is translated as CASRVIAGGGVEQFF.

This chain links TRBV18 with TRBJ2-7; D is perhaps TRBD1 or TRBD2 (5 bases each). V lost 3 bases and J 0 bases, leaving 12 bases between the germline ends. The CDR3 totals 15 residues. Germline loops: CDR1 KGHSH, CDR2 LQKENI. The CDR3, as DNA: TGTGCCAGCTCACCCGGACGGGGACCCTCCTACGAGCAGTACTTC. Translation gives CASSPGRGPSYEQYF.

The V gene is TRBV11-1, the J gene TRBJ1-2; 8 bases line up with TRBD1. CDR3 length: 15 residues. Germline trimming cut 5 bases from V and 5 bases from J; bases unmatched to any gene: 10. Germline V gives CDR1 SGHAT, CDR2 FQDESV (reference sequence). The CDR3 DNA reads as TGTGCCAGCAGCCCCGGTGGACAGGGCTGGTATGGCTACACCTTC. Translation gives CASSPGGQGWYGYTF.

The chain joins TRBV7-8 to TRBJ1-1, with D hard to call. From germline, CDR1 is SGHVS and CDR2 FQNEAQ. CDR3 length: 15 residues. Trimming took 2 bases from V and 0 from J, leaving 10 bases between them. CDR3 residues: CASSLTSGMNTEAFF. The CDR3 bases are TGTGCCAGCAGCTTAACGTCTGGGATGAACACTGAAGCTTTCTTT.

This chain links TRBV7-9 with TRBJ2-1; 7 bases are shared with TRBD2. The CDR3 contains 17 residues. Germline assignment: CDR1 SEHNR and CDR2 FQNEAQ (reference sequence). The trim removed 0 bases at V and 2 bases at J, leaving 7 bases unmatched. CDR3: CASSLAGGSSTYNEQFF. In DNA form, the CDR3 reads TGTGCCAGCAGCTTAGCGGGAGGGAGTTCAACCTACAATGAGCAGTTCTTC. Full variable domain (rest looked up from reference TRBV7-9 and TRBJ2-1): DTGVSQNPRHKITKRGQNVTFRCDPISEHNRLYWYRQTLGQGPEFLTYFQNEAQLEKSRLLSDRFSAERPKGSFSTLEIQRTEQGDSAMYLCASSLAGGSSTYNEQFFGPGTRLTVL.

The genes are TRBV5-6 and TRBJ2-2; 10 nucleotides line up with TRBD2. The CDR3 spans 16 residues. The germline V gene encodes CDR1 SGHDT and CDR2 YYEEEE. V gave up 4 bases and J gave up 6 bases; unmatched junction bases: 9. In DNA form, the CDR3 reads TGTGCCAGCAGCGCAATCGGGACTAGCGTTCCCGGGGAGCTGTTTTTT. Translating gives CASSAIGTSVPGELFF.